A single sample gave rise to the 11 T cell receptor beta chains below, sequenced in a study of siplizumab effects on memory and regulatory T cells. The assay was immunoSEQ multiplex PCR, and TCRdb's table has in-frame clones only and misses some. The data hold 80,000 to 95,000 clones, with roughly 94% observed a single time. The sample taken for sequencing was CD8+ T cells sorted from blood. These receptors were obtained from a human donor in good health.

The chain is built from TRBV5-6 and TRBJ2-7; the D call may be TRBD1 or TRBD2 (5 bases each). There are 13 residues in the CDR3. Germline lookup yields CDR1 SGHDT and CDR2 YYEEEE. Trimming shortened V by 4 bases and J by 0 bases, and 8 bases separated the two germline ends. CDR3 nucleotide sequence: TGTGCCAGCAGCCAGGGACCCTCCTACGAGCAGTACTTC. Protein sequence: CASSQGPSYEQYF.

The V call is TRBV4-1, the J call TRBJ1-2; 10 positions agree with TRBD1. The CDR3 spans 18 residues. J gave up 3 bases and V 1 base, and 11 bases lay outside the gene matches. Germline CDR1 is MGHRA and CDR2 is YSYEKL. The CDR3 nucleotides are TGCGCCAGCAGCCAAGCGACAGGGGGCGCGGGAGCTGACTATGGCTACACCTTC. Translation: CASSQATGGAGADYGYTF.

The J gene is TRBJ2-7, the V gene TRBV19, with 9 bases matching TRBD2. CDR1 LNHDA and CDR2 SQIVND come from the germline V gene (reference sequence). There are 14 residues in the CDR3. After removal of 3 bases from V and 4 bases from J, the junction contained 4 bases not matched to a gene. CDR3 DNA: TGTGCCAGTAGTATCGGGCTAGCGGGGTACGAGCAGTACTTC. Translated: CASSIGLAGYEQYF.

This chain joins TRBV29-1 and TRBJ1-2; D is perhaps TRBD1 (6 bases). V was shortened by 2 bases and J by 3 bases, with 13 bases between the two germline ends. Per germline, CDR1 SQVTM and CDR2 ANQGSEA. The CDR3 runs to 14 residues. The CDR3 nucleotides read TGCAGCGTTGAATGGGGAGGGGGTTACTATGGCTACACCTTC. Translated, it gives CSVEWGGGYYGYTF.

This chain connects TRBV25-1 to TRBJ1-5; TRBD1 matches at 8 bases. Trimming at V came to 3 bases and at J to 2 bases, leaving 0 bases not matched to a gene. Per the germline V gene, CDR1 is MGHDK and CDR2 is SYGVNS. CDR3 length equals 14 residues. This chain's CDR3 is CASSEGQGNQPQHF. In DNA, the CDR3 is TGTGCCAGCAGTGAGGGACAGGGCAATCAGCCCCAGCATTTT.

V and J are TRBV30 and TRBJ1-1; no definite D call. The CDR3 spans 12 residues. Per germline, CDR1 GTSNPN and CDR2 SVGIG (reference sequence). Trimming cost V 4 bases and J 10 bases, with 16 bases left between them. DNA of the CDR3: TGTGCCTGGATTAATATGGAGGTGTCAGCTTTCTTT. Residues: CAWINMEVSAFF.

V is TRBV7-9 and J is TRBJ2-3, with 13 bases identical to TRBD2. This CDR3 contains 15 residues. The V gene end was trimmed by 5 bases and the J gene end by 5 bases; junction bases not matched to a gene: 4. Germline V gene data show CDR1 as SEHNR and CDR2 as FQNEAQ (reference sequence). The CDR3 here is CASSPGLAGVDTQYF. The CDR3 DNA sequence: TGTGCCAGCAGCCCAGGACTAGCGGGAGTAGATACGCAGTATTTT.

This sequence joins TRBV27 and TRBJ1-3; no clear D. Per germline, CDR1 MNHEY and CDR2 SMNVEV (reference sequence). The CDR3 loop spans 14 amino acids. V shed 5 bases and J shed 3 bases, with 11 bases lying between them. This chain's CDR3 is CASSPQGNGNTIYF. Written as DNA, the CDR3 is TGTGCCAGCAGTCCTCAAGGGAATGGAAACACCATATATTTT.

The chain recombines TRBV14 with TRBJ2-3; 9 bases line up with TRBD2. In germline, CDR1 is SGHDN, CDR2 FVKESK. The CDR3 length is 15 residues. V lost 6 bases to trimming and J lost 1 base; unmatched junction nucleotides: 5. The CDR3 region is CASRPSGIGTDTQYF. CDR3 DNA sequence: TGTGCCAGCAGGCCTAGCGGGATTGGCACAGATACGCAGTATTTT. Together with reference TRBV14 and TRBJ2-3, the CDR3 gives the full variable domain: EAGVTQFPSHSVIEKGQTVTLRCDPISGHDNLYWYRRVMGKEIKFLLHFVKESKQDESGMPNNRFLAERTGGTYSTLKVQPAELEDSGVYFCASRPSGIGTDTQYFGPGTRLTVL.

The gene calls are TRBV27 and TRBJ2-1; D may be TRBD2 (5 bases). Trimming removed 2 bases from V and 0 bases from J, with 8 bases in between. CDR1 is MNHEY, CDR2 SMNVEV, per germline (reference sequence). This CDR3 comprises 15 residues. The CDR3 region has the DNA TGTGCCAGCAGTTTAAGCGGAAACTCCTACAATGAGCAGTTCTTC. Translating it yields CASSLSGNSYNEQFF.

The chain recombines TRBV2 with TRBJ1-2; D unresolved. In germline, CDR1 is SNHLY, CDR2 FYNNEI. This CDR3 has 14 residues. Trimming pared 8 bases from V and 4 bases from J, leaving 17 bases between. CDR3 sequence: CASEPRSGGYGYTF. The CDR3 DNA reads TGTGCCAGCGAGCCTCGATCCGGAGGCTATGGCTACACCTTC.